One sample yielded the 12 T cell receptor beta chains listed below, sequenced in a study of shared clonotypes between healthy human individuals. Assay: immunoSEQ multiplex PCR; the TCRdb copy retains only in-frame clones and omits some. The sample records approximately 2.5 million clones, roughly 92% being singletons. What was sequenced was naive CD4+ T cells sorted from blood. Documented subset: CD45RA+ positively selected. The receptors stem from a man between 18 and 29 years old in good health.

The chain uses TRBV6-6 and TRBJ1-4, with TRBD1 matching over 9 bases. The CDR3 length is 15 residues. Unmatched junction bases numbered 9, after V lost 6 bases and J lost 7 bases. Germline V gives CDR1 MNHNY, CDR2 SVGAGI (reference sequence). The CDR3 loop reads CASRSRDREVEKLFF. CDR3 nucleotide sequence: TGTGCCAGCAGGTCCCGGGACAGGGAAGTTGAAAAACTGTTTTTT.

The chain couples TRBV30 to TRBJ2-7; TRBD2 is a possible D gene (6 bases). Germline V lookup: CDR1 GTSNPN, CDR2 SVGIG (reference sequence). The CDR3 covers 12 residues. CDR3 sequence reads: CAWGDSRDEQYF. In nucleotides, the CDR3 is TGTGCTTGGGGGGACTCCAGGGACGAGCAGTACTTC.

V usage is TRBV6-5 and J usage is TRBJ2-1; tentatively, D is TRBD1 or TRBD2 (5 bases each). The V and J ends lost 4 bases and 6 bases respectively, with 10 bases between them. The CDR3 covers 13 residues. CDR1 MNHEY and CDR2 SVGAGI come from the germline V gene. CDR3 coding DNA: TGTGCCAGCAGTTCCCCGGGACCCAATGAGCAGTTCTTC. Amino acids: CASSSPGPNEQFF.

A remark on this clone: The same CDR3 arises from other DNA sequences in this sample as well. This chain links TRBV18 with TRBJ2-1; TRBD2 agrees at 10 bases. This CDR3 spans 13 amino acids. V shed 6 bases and J 7 bases; nucleotides not matched to a gene: 3. Germline values: CDR1 KGHSH, CDR2 LQKENI. The CDR3 protein is CASSLSGGNEQFF. The CDR3 DNA follows: TGTGCCAGCTCTCTTAGCGGGGGGAATGAGCAGTTCTTC.

The chain is built from TRBV2 and TRBJ2-5; 9 nucleotides line up with TRBD2. With V trimmed by 0 bases and J by 6 bases, 2 bases remained unmatched. The CDR3 consists of 14 residues. Per the germline V gene, CDR1 is SNHLY and CDR2 is FYNNEI. The CDR3 protein is CASSEAASGKTQYF. In DNA, the CDR3 is TGTGCCAGCAGTGAAGCGGCTAGCGGGAAGACCCAGTACTTC.

The V and J genes are TRBV9 and TRBJ2-1, with 13 bases aligning to TRBD2. CDR3 length: 17 amino acids. Trimming took 0 bases from V and 8 from J; bases not matched to a gene: 8. Germline CDR1 and CDR2: SGDLS and YYNGEE. CDR3 DNA sequence: TGTGCCAGCAGCGTAGTGGGAGGACTAGCGGGAGTTCATGAGCAGTTCTTC. Translating it yields CASSVVGGLAGVHEQFF.

This clone has a handful of counts. The J gene is TRBJ1-3, the V gene TRBV18; TRBD1 is a possible D gene (6 bases). The CDR3 runs to 13 residues. Trimming removed 4 bases from V and 8 bases from J, with 12 bases in between. In germline, CDR1 is KGHSH, CDR2 LQKENI. In nucleotides, the CDR3 is TGTGCCAGCTCACAAGGGACATGGGACACCATATATTTT. Its protein product is CASSQGTWDTIYF.

As for this clone: This same CDR3 is encoded by further DNA sequences in the sample. The chain combines TRBV7-9 with TRBJ2-5; D gene unclear. Per the germline V gene, CDR1 is SEHNR and CDR2 is FQNEAQ (reference sequence). Between the trimmed V and J ends, which lost 1 base and 0 bases, there was a span of 6 bases. The CDR3 is 14 residues long. The DNA for the CDR3 is TGTGCCAGCAGCTTAGGACCCAACCAAGAGACCCAGTACTTC. As protein: CASSLGPNQETQYF.

This sequence joins TRBV19 and TRBJ1-6, with 8 bases fitting TRBD1. Germline V gene sequence: CDR1 LNHDA, CDR2 SQIVND (reference sequence). J lost 4 bases, V lost 6 bases, and 5 bases had no gene match. The CDR3 contains 15 residues. CDR3 sequence: CASRTGGSYNSPLHF. The CDR3 DNA reads TGTGCCAGTAGAACAGGGGGTTCTTATAATTCACCCCTCCACTTT.

Notes on this clone: The same CDR3 arises from other DNA sequences in this sample as well. The CDR3 is CASSLVGGNNSPLHF. The DNA of the CDR3 is TGCGCCAGCAGCTTGGTTGGCGGGAATAATTCACCCCTCCACTTT. The chain links TRBV5-1 to TRBJ1-6; the D is unclear. CDR3 length: 15 residues. The V gene lost 0 bases and the J gene lost 5 bases, with 9 bases spanning the gap. Germline CDR1 reads SGHRS; CDR2 reads YFSETQ.

The gene calls are TRBV7-8 and TRBJ1-5; D is possibly TRBD1 (6 bases). The CDR3 is 18 residues long. Germline CDR1 is SGHVS and CDR2 is FQNEAQ. Trimming stripped 4 bases from V and 2 bases from J, with 21 bases between. The chain's CDR3 is CASSSRGRDRVGNQPQHF. The CDR3 bases are TGTGCCAGCAGCTCCAGGGGCAGGGACCGAGTGGGCAATCAGCCCCAGCATTTT.

This clone was found a few times. The rearrangement joins TRBV9 to TRBJ1-1, with D unresolved. The CDR3 length is 12 residues. Germline CDR1 SGDLS, CDR2 YYNGEE. V lost 0 bases to trimming and J lost 7 bases, with 7 bases between them. CDR3 sequence reads: CASSVEKGEAFF. The CDR3 DNA is TGTGCCAGCAGCGTAGAAAAGGGTGAAGCTTTCTTT.